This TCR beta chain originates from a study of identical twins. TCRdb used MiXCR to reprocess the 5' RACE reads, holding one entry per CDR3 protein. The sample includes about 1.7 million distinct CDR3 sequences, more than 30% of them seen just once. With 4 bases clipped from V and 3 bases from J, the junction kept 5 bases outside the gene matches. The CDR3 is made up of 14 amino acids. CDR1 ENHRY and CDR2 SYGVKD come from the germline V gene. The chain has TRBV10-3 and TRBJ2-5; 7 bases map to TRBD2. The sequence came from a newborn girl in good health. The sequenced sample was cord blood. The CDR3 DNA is TGTGCCATCAGTGCAGGGACTATAAAAGAGACCCAGTACTTC. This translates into CAISAGTIKETQYF.